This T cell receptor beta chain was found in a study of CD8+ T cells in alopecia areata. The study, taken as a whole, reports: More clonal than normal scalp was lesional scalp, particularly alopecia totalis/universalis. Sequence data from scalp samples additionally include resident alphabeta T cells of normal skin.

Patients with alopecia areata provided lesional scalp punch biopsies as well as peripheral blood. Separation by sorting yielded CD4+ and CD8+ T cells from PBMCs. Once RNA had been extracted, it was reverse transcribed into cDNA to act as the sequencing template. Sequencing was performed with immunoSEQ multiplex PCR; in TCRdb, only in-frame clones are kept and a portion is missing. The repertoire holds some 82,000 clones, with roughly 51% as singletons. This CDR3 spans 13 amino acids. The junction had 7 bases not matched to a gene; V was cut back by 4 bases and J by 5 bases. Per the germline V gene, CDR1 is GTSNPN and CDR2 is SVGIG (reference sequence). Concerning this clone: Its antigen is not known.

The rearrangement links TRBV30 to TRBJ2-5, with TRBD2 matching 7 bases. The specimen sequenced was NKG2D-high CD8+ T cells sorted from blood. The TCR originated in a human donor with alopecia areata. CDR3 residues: CAWTSGVIETQYF. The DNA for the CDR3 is TGTGCCTGGACGAGCGGGGTAATTGAGACCCAGTACTTC. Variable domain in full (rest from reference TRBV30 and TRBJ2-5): SQTIHQWPATLVQPVGSPLSLECTVEGTSNPNLYWYRQAAGRGLQLLFYSVGIGQISSEVPQNLSASRPQDRQFILSSKKLLLSDSGFYLCAWTSGVIETQYFGPGTRLLVL.